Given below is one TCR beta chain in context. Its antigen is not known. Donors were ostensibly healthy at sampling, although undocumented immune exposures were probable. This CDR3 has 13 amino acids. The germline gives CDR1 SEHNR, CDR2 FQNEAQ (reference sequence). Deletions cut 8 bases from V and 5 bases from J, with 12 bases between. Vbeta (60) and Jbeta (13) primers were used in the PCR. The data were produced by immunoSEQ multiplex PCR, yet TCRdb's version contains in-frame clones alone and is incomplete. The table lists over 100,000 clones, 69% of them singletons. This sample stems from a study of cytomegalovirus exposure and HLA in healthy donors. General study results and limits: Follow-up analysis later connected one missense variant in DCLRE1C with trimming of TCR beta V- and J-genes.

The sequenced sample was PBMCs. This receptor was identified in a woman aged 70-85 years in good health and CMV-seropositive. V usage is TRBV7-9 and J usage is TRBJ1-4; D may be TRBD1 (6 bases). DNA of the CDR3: TGTGCCAGCGAAGGACAGCCGAATGAAAAACTGTTTTTT. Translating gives CASEGQPNEKLFF.